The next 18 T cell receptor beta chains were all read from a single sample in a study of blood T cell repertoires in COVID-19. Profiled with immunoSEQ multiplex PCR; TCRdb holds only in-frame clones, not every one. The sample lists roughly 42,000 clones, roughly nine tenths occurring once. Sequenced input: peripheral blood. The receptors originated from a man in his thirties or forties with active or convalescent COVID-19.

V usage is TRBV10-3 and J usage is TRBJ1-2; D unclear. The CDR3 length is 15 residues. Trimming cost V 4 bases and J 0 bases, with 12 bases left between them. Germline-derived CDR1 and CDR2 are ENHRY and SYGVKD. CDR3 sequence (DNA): TGTGCCATCAGTGTGAACCCAACATCTAACTATGGCTACACCTTC. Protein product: CAISVNPTSNYGYTF.

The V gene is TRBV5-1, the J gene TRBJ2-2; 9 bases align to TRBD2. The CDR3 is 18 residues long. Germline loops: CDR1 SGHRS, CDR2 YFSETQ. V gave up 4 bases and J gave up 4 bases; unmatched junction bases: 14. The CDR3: CASSPIAGVTPGTGELFF. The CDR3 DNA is TGCGCCAGCAGCCCTATAGCGGGGGTTACTCCGGGCACCGGGGAGCTGTTTTTT. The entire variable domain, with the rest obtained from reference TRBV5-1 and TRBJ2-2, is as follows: KAGVTQTPRYLIKTRGQQVTLSCSPISGHRSVSWYQQTPGQGLQFLFEYFSETQRNKGNFPGRFSGRQFSNSRSEMNVSTLELGDSALYLCASSPIAGVTPGTGELFFGEGSRLTVL.

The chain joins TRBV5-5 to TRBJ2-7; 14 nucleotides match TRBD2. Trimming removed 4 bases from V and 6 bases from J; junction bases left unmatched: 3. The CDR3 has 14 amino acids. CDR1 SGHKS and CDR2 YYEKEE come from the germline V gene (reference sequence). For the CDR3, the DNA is TGTGCCAGCAGCCCGGGACTAGCGGGAGCCGAGCAGTACGTC. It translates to CASSPGLAGAEQYV.

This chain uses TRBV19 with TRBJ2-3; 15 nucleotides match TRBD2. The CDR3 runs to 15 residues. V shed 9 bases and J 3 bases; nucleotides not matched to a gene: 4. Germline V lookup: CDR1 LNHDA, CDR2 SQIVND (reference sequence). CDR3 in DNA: TGTGCCAGCCGGACTAGCGGGGGGGGGACAGATACGCAGTATTTT. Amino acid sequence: CASRTSGGGTDTQYF.

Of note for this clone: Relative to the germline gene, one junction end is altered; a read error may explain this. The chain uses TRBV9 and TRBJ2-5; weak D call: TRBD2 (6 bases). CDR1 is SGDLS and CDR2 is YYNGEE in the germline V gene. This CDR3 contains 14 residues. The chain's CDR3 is CASNVYGLRETQYF. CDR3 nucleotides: TGTGCCAGCAACGTATACGGACTAAGAGAGACCCAGTACTTC.

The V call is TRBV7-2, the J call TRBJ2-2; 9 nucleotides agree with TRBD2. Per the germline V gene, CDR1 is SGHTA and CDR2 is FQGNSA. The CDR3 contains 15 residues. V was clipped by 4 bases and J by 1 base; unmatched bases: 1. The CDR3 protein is CASSSTSGNTGELFF. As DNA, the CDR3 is TGTGCCAGCAGCTCGACTAGCGGGAACACCGGGGAGCTGTTTTTT.

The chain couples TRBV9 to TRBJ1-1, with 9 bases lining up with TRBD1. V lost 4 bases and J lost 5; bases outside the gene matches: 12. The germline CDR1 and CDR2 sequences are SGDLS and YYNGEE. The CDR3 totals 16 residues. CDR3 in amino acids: CASSPRQGDDGTEAFF. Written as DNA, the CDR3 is TGTGCCAGCAGCCCCAGACAGGGGGACGACGGTACTGAAGCTTTCTTT.

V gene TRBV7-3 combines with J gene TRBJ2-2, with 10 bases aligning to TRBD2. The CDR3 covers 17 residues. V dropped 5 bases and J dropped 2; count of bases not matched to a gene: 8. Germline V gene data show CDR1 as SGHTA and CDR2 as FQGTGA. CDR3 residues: CASSKISGGTNTGELFF. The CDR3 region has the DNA TGTGCCAGCAGCAAAATTAGCGGGGGGACCAACACCGGGGAGCTGTTTTTT.

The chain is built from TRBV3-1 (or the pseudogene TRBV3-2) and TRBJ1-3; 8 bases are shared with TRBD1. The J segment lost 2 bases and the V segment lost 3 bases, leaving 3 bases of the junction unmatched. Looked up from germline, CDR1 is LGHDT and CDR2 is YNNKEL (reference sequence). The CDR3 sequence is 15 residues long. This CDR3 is CASSHKTGAGNTIYF. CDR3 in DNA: TGTGCCAGCAGCCACAAGACAGGGGCTGGAAACACCATATATTTT.

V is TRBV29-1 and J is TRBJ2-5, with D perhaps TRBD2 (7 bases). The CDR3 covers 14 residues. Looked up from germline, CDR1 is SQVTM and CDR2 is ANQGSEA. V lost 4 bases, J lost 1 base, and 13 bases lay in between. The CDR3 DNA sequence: TGCAGCGTTGGGGGGGGCGGGGCCCAAGAGACCCAGTACTTC. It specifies CSVGGGGAQETQYF.

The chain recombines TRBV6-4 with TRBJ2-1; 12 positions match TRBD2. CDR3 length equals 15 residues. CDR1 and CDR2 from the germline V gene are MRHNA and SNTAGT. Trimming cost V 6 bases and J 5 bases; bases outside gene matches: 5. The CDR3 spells CASSKTSGGHNEQFF. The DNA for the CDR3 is TGTGCCAGCAGCAAGACTAGCGGGGGCCACAATGAGCAGTTCTTC.

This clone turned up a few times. CDR3: CASSLAQSLDRQETQYF. Here the CDR3 DNA reads TGTGCCAGCAGCTTAGCGCAGTCCCTGGACAGACAAGAGACCCAGTACTTC. V usage is TRBV7-8 and J usage is TRBJ2-5, with D perhaps matching TRBD1 (6 bases). Germline CDR1 SGHVS, CDR2 FQNEAQ. The CDR3 is 17 residues long. The ends were cut back, 0 bases at V and 2 bases at J, with 16 bases in the middle.

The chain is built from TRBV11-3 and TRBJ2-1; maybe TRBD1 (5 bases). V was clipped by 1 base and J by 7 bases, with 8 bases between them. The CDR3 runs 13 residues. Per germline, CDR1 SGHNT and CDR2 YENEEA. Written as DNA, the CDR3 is TGTGCCAGCAGCTTAGCCCAGGGAAATGAGCAGTTCTTC. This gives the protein CASSLAQGNEQFF.

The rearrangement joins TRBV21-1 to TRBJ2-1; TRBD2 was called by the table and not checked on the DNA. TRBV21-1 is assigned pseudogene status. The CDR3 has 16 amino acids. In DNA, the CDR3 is TGTGCCAGCAGCTCTAAACGCGGAAAGGACTACAATGAGCAGTTCTTC. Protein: CASSSKRGKDYNEQFF.

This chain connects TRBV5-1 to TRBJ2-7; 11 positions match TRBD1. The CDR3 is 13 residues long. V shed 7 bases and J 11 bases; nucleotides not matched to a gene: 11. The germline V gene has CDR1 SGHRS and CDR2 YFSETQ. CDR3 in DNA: TGCGCCAGCGATCCGGGACAGGGGGGTGAAAAGTACTTC. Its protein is CASDPGQGGEKYF.

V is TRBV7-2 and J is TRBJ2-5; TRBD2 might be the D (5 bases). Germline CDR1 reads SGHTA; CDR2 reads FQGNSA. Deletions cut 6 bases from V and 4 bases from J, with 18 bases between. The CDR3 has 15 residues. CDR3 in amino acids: CASSLTRDRRETQYF. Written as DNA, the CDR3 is TGTGCCAGCAGTCTGACACGGGATCGGCGAGAGACCCAGTACTTC.

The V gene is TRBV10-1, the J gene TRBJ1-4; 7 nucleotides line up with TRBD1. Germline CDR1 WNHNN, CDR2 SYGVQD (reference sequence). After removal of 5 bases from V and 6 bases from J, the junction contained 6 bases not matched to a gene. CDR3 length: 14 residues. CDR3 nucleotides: TGCGCCAGCAGTAAAGGACAGGTCGATGAAAAACTGTTTTTT. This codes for CASSKGQVDEKLFF.

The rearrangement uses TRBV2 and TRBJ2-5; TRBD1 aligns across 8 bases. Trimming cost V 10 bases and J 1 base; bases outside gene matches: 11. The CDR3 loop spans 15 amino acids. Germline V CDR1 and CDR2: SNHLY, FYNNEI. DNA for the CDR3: TGTGCCACCCGGTACGGGGACAGGCCCCAAGAGACCCAGTACTTC. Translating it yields CATRYGDRPQETQYF.